This T cell receptor (beta chain) was identified in a study of human T cells and chemical hapten exposure. One entry per CDR3 protein results from TCRdb running MiXCR on the RACE reads. The sample lists around 110,000 distinct CDR3 sequences, 9.5% to 13% seen once, with 1.4% in the top ten. CDR1 and CDR2 (germline): MDHEN, SYDVKM. This CDR3 is built from 11 residues. This clonotype was seen a few times. Its matching antigen is unknown. A read error may account for a junction end that differs from germline. The sample's time point: patch test 1, 2 weeks after DPC sensitization. Treatment of the sample: therapeutic diphenylcyclopropenone sensitization with weekly scalp DPC. Study-wide points: DPC sensitization did not alter TCRs above 1 in 1000 frequency.

This chain joins TRBV28 and TRBJ1-2; D gene unclear. The receptor was isolated from a woman between 50 and 59 years old with alopecia areata. Some clones in this sample may be carry-over from other donors' samples. The input for sequencing was whole blood, taken in connection with sensitization to the hapten diphenylcyclopropenone (DPC). This chain's CDR3 is CAGSFEVGYTF. The CDR3 DNA reads as TGTGCCGGCAGTTTCGAAGTTGGCTACACCTTC.